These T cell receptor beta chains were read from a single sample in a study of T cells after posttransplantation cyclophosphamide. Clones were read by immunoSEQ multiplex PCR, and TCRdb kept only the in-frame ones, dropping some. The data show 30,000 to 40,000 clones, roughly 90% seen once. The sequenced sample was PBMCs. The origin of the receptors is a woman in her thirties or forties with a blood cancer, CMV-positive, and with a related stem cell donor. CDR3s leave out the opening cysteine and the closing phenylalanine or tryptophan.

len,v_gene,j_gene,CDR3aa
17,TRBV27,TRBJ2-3,ASSYGLAGGWRGTDTQY
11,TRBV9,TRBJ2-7,ASSVDQGYEQY
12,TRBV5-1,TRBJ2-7,ASSLVAGNSEQY
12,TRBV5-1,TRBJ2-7,ASSPQGNFYEQY
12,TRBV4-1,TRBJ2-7,ASSPGRGAYEQY
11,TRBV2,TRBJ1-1,ASSHGGGTEAF
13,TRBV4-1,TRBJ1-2,ASSQAYRGEDGYT
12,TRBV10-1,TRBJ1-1,ASSPLPRDTEAF
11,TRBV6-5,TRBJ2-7,ASRTGFSYEQY
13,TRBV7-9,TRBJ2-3,ASSVFSGVADTQY
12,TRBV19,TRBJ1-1,ASITGGLGTEAF
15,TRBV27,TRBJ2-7,ASSLSAPTGGSYEQY
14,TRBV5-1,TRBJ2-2,ASSLGGGANTGELF
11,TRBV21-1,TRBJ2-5,ASRKETEETQY
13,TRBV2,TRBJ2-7,ASRGPGQGSYEQY
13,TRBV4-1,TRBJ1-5,ASSQTGTVNQPQH
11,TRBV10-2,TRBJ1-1,ASSEGGGLGAF
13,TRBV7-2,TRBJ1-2,ASSPRDSLLYGYT
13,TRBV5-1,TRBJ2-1,ASSSIGTGGNEQF
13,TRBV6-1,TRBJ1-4,ASSADRATNEKLF
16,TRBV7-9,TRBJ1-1,ASSPWTGMGGLNTEAF
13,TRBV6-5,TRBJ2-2,ASSYASGGAGELF
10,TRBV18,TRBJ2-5,ASSSVQETQY
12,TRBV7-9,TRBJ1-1,ASSYETGVTEAF
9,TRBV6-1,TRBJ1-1,AVVGNTEAF
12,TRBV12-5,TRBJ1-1,ASGLLGAETEAF
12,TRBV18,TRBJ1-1,ASSPQGRGGEAF
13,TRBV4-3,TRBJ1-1,ASSQLLGGNTEAF
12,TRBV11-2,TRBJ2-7,ASSLGQGAYEQY
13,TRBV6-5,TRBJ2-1,ASSYSAVTYNEQF
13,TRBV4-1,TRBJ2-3,ASSQVFPSADTQY
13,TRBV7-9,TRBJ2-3,ASTKSGGGTDTQY
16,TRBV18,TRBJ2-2,ASSLLGTDSLSPPELF
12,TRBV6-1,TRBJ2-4,ASSEDPGPNIQY
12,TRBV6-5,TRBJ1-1,ASSYGTGGTEAF
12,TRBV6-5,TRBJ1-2,ASSGPGQGYGYT
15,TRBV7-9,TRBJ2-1,ASSFRGKDRSYNEQF
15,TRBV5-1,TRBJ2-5,ASSIGLAGALQETQY
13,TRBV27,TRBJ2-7,ASSLMTGAIYEQY
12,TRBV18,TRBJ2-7,ASSLVQGAGEQY
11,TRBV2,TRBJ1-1,ARLYRDSHEAF
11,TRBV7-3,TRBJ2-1,ASSLTLNAEQF
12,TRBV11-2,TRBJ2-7,ASTGQPGSYEQY
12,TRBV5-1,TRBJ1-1,ASSLGPGGTEAF
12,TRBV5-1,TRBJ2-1,ASSSAGAYNEQF
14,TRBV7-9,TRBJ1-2,ASSYPSGQGPAGYT
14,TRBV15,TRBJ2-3,ATSGRLAGGTDTQY
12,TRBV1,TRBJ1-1,TSSQAGVNTEAF
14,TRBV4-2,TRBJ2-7,ASSPWTSGGVYEQY